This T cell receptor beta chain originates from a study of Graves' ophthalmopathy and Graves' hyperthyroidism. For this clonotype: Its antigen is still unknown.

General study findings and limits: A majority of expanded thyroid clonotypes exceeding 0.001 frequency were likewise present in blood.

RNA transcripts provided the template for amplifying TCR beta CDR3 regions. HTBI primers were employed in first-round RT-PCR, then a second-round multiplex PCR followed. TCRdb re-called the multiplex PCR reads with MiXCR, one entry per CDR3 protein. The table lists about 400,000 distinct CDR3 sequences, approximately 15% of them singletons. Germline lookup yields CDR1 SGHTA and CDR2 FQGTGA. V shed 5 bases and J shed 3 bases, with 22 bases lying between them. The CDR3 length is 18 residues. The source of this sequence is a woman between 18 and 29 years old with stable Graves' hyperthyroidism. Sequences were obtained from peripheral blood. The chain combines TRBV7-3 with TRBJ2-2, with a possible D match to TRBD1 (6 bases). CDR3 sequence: CASSPKIGPGADTGELFF. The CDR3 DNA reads TGTGCCAGCAGCCCTAAGATTGGGCCAGGGGCCGACACCGGGGAGCTGTTTTTT.